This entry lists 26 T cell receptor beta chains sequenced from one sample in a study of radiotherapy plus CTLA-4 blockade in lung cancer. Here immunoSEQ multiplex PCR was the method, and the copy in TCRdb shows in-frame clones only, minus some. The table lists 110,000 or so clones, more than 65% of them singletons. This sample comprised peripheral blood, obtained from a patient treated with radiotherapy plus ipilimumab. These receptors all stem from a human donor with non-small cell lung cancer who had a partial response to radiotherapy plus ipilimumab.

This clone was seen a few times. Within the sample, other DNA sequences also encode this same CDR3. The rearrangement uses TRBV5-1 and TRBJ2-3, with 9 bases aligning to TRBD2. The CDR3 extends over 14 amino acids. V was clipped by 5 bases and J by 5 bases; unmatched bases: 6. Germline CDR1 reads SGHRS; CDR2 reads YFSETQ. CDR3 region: CASRIAGVRDTQYF. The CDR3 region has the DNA TGCGCCAGCAGGATAGCGGGAGTTCGAGATACGCAGTATTTT.

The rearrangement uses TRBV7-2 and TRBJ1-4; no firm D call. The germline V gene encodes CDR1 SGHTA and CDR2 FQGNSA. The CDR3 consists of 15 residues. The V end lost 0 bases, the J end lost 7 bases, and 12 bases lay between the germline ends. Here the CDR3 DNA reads TGTGCCAGCAGCTTAGCAGGCAGGTCGACTGAAAAACTGTTTTTT. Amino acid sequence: CASSLAGRSTEKLFF.

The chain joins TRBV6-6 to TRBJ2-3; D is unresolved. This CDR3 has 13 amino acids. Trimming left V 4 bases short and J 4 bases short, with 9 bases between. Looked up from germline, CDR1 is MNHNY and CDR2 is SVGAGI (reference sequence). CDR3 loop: CASSSRLADTQYF. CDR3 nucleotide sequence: TGTGCCAGCAGTTCCAGGCTGGCAGATACGCAGTATTTT.

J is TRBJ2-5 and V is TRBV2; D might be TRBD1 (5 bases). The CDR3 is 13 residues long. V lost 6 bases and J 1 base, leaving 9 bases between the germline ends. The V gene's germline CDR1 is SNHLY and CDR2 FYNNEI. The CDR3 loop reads CASRQGFQETQYF. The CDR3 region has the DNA TGTGCCAGCAGGCAGGGATTCCAAGAGACCCAGTACTTC.

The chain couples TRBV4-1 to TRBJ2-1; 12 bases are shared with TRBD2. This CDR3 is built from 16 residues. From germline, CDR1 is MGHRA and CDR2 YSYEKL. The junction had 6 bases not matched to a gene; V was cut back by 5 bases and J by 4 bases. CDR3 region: CASSAGGTSGYNEQFF. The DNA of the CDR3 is TGCGCCAGCAGCGCAGGGGGGACTAGCGGGTACAATGAGCAGTTCTTC.

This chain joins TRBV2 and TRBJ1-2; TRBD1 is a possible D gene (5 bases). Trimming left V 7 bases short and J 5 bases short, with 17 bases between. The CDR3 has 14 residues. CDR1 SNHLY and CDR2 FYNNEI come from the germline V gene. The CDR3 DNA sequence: TGTGCCAGCACGGAGGAGGGACTCGGGTATGGCTACACCTTC. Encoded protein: CASTEEGLGYGYTF.

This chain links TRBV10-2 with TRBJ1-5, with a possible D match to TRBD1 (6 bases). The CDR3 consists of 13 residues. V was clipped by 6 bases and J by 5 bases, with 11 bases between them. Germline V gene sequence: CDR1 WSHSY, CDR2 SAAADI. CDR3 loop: CASRPDSYQPQHF. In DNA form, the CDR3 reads TGCGCCAGCAGACCGGACAGTTATCAGCCCCAGCATTTT.

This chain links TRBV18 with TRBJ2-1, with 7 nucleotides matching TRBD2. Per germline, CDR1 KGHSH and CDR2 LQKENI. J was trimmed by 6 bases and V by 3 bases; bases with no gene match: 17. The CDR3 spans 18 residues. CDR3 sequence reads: CASSPVILGTMRSNEQFF. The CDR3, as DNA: TGTGCCAGCTCACCGGTCATTCTTGGGACTATGAGGTCCAATGAGCAGTTCTTC.

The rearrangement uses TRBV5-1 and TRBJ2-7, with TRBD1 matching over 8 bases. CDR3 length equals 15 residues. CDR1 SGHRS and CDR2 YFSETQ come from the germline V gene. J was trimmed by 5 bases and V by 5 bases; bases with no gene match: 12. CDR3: CASRPFTGGRDEQYF. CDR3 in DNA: TGCGCCAGCAGACCTTTCACAGGGGGTCGGGACGAGCAGTACTTC.

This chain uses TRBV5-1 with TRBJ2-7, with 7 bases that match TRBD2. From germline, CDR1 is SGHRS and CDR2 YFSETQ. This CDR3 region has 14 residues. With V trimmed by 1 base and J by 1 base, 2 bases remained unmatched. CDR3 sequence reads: CASSLTSESYEQYF. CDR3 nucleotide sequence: TGCGCCAGCAGCTTGACTAGCGAATCCTACGAGCAGTACTTC.

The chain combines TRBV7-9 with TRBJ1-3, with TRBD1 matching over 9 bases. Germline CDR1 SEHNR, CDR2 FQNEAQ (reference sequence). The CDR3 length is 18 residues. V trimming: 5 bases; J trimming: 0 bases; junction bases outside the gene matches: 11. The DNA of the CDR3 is TGTGCCAGCAGCACTCGGGACAGGGCTCAGTACTCTGGAAACACCATATATTTT. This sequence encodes CASSTRDRAQYSGNTIYF.

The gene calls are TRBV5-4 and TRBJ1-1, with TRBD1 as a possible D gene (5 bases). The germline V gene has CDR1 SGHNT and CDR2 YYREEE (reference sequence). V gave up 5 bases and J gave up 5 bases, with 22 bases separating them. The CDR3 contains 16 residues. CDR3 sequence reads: CASRHGRDSRDTEAFF. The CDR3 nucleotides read TGTGCCAGCAGACACGGCCGGGACTCTAGGGATACTGAAGCTTTCTTT.

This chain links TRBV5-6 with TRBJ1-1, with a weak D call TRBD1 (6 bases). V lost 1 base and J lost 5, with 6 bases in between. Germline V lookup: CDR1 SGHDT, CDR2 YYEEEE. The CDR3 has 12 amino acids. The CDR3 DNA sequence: TGTGCCAGCAGCTTGACAGGGACTGAAGCTTTCTTT. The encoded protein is CASSLTGTEAFF.

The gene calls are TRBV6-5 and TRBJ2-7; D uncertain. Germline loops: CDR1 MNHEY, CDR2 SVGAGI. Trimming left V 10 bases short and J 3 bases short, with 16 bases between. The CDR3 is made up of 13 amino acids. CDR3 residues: CATHSSSYYEQYF. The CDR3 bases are TGTGCCACCCACTCATCGTCGTACTACGAGCAGTACTTC.

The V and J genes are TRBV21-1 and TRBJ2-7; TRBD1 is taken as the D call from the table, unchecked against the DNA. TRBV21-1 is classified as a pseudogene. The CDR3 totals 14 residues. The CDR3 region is CAINRTDRSYEQYF. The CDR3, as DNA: TGTGCCATTAACAGGACCGACAGATCCTACGAGCAGTACTTC.

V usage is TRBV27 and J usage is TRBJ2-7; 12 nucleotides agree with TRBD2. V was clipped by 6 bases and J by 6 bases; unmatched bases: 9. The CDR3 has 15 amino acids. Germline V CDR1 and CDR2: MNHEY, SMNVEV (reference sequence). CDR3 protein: CASSQPGLAGREQYF. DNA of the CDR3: TGTGCCAGCAGCCAACCGGGACTAGCGGGTCGCGAGCAGTACTTC.

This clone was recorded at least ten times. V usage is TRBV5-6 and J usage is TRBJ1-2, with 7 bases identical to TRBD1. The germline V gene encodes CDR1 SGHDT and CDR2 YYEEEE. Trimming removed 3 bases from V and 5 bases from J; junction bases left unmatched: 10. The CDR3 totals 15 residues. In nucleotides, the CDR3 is TGTGCCAGCAGCTGGGGAGGCGGACAGGAGTATGGCTACACCTTC. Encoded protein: CASSWGGGQEYGYTF. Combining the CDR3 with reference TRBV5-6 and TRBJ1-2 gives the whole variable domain DAGVTQSPTHLIKTRGQQVTLRCSPKSGHDTVSWYQQALGQGPQFIFQYYEEEERQRGNFPDRFSGHQFPNYSSELNVNALLLGDSALYLCASSWGGGQEYGYTFGSGTRLTVV.

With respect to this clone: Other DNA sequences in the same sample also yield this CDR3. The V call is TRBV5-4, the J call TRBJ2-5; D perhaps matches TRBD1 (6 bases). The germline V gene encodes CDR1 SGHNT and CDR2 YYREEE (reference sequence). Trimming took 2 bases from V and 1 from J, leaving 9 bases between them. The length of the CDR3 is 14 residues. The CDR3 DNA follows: TGTGCCAGCAGCTTACAGGGACCCCAAGAGACCCAGTACTTC. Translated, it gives CASSLQGPQETQYF.

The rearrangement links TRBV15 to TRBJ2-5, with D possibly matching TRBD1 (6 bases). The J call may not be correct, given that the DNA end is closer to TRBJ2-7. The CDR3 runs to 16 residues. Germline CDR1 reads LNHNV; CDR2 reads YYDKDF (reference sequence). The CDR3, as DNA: TGTGCCACCAGCAGAGTCTCCAGGGGCGGCTCCTACGAGCAGTACTTC. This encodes CATSRVSRGGSYEQYF.

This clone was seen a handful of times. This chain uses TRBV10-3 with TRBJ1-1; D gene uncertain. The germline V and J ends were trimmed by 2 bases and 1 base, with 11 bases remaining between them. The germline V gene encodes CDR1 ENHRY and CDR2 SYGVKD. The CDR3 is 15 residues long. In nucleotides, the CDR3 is TGTGCCATCAGTGAGGAGGGCCTCCGGAACACTGAAGCTTTCTTT. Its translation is CAISEEGLRNTEAFF.

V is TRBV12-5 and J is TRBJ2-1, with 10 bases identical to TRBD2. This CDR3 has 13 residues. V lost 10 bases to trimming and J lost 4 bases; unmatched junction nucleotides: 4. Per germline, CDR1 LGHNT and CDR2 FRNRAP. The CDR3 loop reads CATGTSEYNEQFF. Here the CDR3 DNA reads TGTGCTACCGGGACTAGCGAATACAATGAGCAGTTCTTC. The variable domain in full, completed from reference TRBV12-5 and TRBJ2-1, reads DARVTQTPRHKVTEMGQEVTMRCQPILGHNTVFWYRQTMMQGLELLAYFRNRAPLDDSGMPKDRFSAEMPDATLATLKIQPSEPRDSAVYFCATGTSEYNEQFFGPGTRLTVL.

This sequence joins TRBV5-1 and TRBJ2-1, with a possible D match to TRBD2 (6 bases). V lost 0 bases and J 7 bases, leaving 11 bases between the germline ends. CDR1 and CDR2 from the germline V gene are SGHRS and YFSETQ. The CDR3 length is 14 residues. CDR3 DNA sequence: TGCGCCAGCAGCTTGGCTAGCGCGAAGAATGAGCAGTTCTTC. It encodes CASSLASAKNEQFF.

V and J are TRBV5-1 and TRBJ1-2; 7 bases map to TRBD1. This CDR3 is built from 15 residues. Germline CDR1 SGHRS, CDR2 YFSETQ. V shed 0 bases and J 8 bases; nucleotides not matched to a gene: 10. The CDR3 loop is CASSLVATGYEGYTF. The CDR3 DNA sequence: TGCGCCAGCAGCTTGGTCGCGACAGGGTATGAAGGCTACACCTTC.

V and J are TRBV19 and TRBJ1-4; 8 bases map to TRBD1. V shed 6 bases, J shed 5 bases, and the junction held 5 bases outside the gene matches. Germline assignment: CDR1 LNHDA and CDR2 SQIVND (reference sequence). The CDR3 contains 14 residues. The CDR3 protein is CASSHRGMNEKLFF. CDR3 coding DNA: TGTGCCAGTAGCCACAGGGGGATGAATGAAAAACTGTTTTTT.

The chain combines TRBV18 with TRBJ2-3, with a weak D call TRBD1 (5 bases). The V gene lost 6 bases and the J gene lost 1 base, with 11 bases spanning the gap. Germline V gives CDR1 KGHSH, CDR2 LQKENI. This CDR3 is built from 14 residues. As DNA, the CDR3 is TGTGCCAGCTCCCAGGGCACCCGCACAGATACGCAGTATTTT. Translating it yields CASSQGTRTDTQYF.

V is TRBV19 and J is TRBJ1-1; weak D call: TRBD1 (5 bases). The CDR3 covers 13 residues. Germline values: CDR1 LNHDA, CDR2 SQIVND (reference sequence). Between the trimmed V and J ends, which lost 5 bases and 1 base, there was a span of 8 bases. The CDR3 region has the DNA TGTGCCAGTAGTGCGGGACGGAACACTGAAGCTTTCTTT. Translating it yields CASSAGRNTEAFF.